This record concerns one T cell receptor beta chain sequence. Measured with immunoSEQ multiplex PCR; TCRdb has only the in-frame clones, and not every one. In the table there are 40,000 or so clones, approximately 70% of which are singletons. The data were taken from a study of cytotoxic CD8 clonotypes in ibrutinib-treated CLL. The starting material was PBMCs, obtained after 12 months of ibrutinib treatment. The clonotype was recovered from a human donor with chronic lymphocytic leukemia.

The CDR3 coding sequence is TGTGCCAGCAGCCAAGAACCCAGCTACACCGGGGAGCTGTTTTTT. Translation gives CASSQEPSYTGELFF. This chain uses TRBV4-2 with TRBJ2-2, with D unclear. Trimming cost V 0 bases and J 3 bases, with 8 bases left between them. This CDR3 has 15 residues. Germline V lookup: CDR1 LGHNA, CDR2 YNFKEQ.